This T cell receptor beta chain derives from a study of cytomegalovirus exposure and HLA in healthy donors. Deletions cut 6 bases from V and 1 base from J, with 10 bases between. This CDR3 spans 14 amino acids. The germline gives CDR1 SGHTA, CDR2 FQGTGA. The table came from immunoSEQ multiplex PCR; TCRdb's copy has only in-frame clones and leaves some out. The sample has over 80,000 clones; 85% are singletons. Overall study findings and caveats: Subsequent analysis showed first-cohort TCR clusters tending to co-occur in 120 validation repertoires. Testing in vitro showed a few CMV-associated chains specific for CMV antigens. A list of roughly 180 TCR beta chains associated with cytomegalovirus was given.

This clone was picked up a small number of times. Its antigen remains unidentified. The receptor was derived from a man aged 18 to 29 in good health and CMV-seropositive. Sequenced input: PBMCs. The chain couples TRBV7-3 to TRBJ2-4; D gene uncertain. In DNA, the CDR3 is TGTGCCAGCAGGTCAACCGGGGCCAAAAACATTCAGTACTTC. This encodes CASRSTGAKNIQYF.